This is a list of T cell receptor beta chains from one sample in a study of T cells in Graves' hyperthyroidism and ophthalmopathy. From the multiplex PCR reads, TCRdb called clonotypes with MiXCR, one entry per CDR3 protein. Of approximately 420,000 distinct CDR3 sequences in the sample, roughly 15% were seen once. The material sequenced was blood. These receptors all stem from a woman aged 18-35 years with Graves' hyperthyroidism. Each CDR3 is given with its conserved first and last residue. Fields, in order: D gene, V gene, clone size, J gene, CDR3 DNA, CDR3 protein. A D gene is named only where the DNA matches it firmly. Expanded clones are given a class, and other clones once, few, many or no size at all.

.	TRBV19	.	TRBJ1-4	TGTGCCAGTAGTATAGATCCCCGAAGTCAGGATGAAAAACTGTTTTTT	CASSIDPRSQDEKLFF
.	TRBV7-2	many	TRBJ2-3	TGTGCCAGCATCCAAGTCAGACCCGGAAATACGCAGTATTTT	CASIQVRPGNTQYF
.	TRBV27	.	TRBJ1-1	TGTGCCAGCAGTTTTTCGGGGAGGGGAACTGAAGCTTTCTTT	CASSFSGRGTEAFF
TRBD1	TRBV11-3	many	TRBJ2-1	TGTGCCAGCAGCTCCACGGGACAGTACAATGAGCAGTTCTTC	CASSSTGQYNEQFF
.	TRBV29-1	many	TRBJ1-1	TGCAGCGTTTCGGGTCTAATGAACACTGAAGCTTTCTTT	CSVSGLMNTEAFF
.	TRBV6-2/TRBV6-3	many	TRBJ1-1	TGTGCCAGCAGTTACTCGAGGACACCTTCCTCAAACACTGAAGCTTTCTTT	CASSYSRTPSSNTEAFF
.	TRBV5-4	.	TRBJ2-2	TGTGCCAGCAGCTTGGATTTGGCTAGTATGAACACCGGGGAGCTGTTTTTT	CASSLDLASMNTGELFF
.	TRBV20-1	.	TRBJ2-2	TGCAGTGCCTCGGACAGCCTGGGGATCCAGCCCGGGGAGCTGTTTTTT	CSASDSLGIQPGELFF
TRBD1	TRBV29-1	.	TRBJ1-1	TGCAGCGTCTCGACAGGGAGCACTGAAGCTTTCTTT	CSVSTGSTEAFF
.	TRBV5-1	.	TRBJ1-6	TGCGCCAGCAGCTTGGCAGAAGACTCACCCCTCCACTTT	CASSLAEDSPLHF
.	TRBV5-4	.	TRBJ2-1	TGTGCCAGCAGCACCGAGACAGGTGCGCAGTTCTTC	CASSTETGAQFF
TRBD1	TRBV10-3	few	TRBJ2-7	TGTGCCATCAGTACGACTCAGGGGGCCCTGAATTCCTACGAGCAGTACTTC	CAISTTQGALNSYEQYF
TRBD2	TRBV6-1	many	TRBJ2-2	TGTGCCAGCAAGGGAGGGCCAGGCACCGGGGAGCTGTTTTTT	CASKGGPGTGELFF
.	TRBV7-6	.	TRBJ2-2	TGTGCCAGCAGCAGACGAACCGGGCTTGCCGGGGAGCTGTTTTTT	CASSRRTGLAGELFF
TRBD1	TRBV30	.	TRBJ2-2	TGTGCCTGGAGCCGGACAGGGATAAACACCGGGGAGCTGTTTTTT	CAWSRTGINTGELFF
TRBD1	TRBV6-2/TRBV6-3	.	TRBJ1-4	TGTGCCAGCAGTTACCGACGGACAGGGGTTCCTGAAAAACTGTTTTTT	CASSYRRTGVPEKLFF
.	TRBV3-1	many	TRBJ1-2	TGTGCCAGCAGTTTAGTCCAGGGGCGAAGCTATGGCTACACCTTC	CASSLVQGRSYGYTF
.	TRBV30	many	TRBJ2-7	TGTGCCTGGAGTTGGCAGGTATGGTCCTACGAGCAGTACTTC	CAWSWQVWSYEQYF
.	TRBV19	once	TRBJ1-5	TGTGCCAGTAGTTCCGGTTTTAATCAGCCCCAGCATTTT	CASSSGFNQPQHF
TRBD1	TRBV3-1	.	TRBJ1-3	TGTGCCAGCACCTACAGGGGGGACACCATATATTTT	CASTYRGDTIYF
TRBD1	TRBV2	many	TRBJ1-5	TGTGCCAGCACTGTCCAGGGGGCTCAGCCCCAGCATTTT	CASTVQGAQPQHF
.	TRBV12-3/TRBV12-4	many	TRBJ2-1	TGTGCCAGCAACTTCGGCTACAATGAGCAGTTCTTC	CASNFGYNEQFF
.	TRBV20-1	.	TRBJ2-4	TGCAGTGCTAGGCAGGCCCCTAATGACATTCAGTACTTC	CSARQAPNDIQYF
.	TRBV9	.	TRBJ1-1	TGTGCCAGCAGCGTAGGAGGGGTGAGGAACACTGAAGCTTTCTTT	CASSVGGVRNTEAFF
TRBD1	TRBV12-3/TRBV12-4	many	TRBJ2-1	TGTGCCAGCAGTGGGACAGGGTCGTACAATGAGCAGTTCTTC	CASSGTGSYNEQFF
.	TRBV6-2/TRBV6-3	.	TRBJ1-6	TGTGCCAGCGGGGGAGGGGACGCATCTAAATCCCACTTT	CASGGGDASKSHF
.	TRBV2	many	TRBJ2-7	TGTGCCAGCAGTCTACAGGCCCTATACGAGCAGTACTTC	CASSLQALYEQYF
TRBD2	TRBV11-1	many	TRBJ2-1	TGTGCCAGCAGCTTAGCAGGGAGGGTCGGCAATGAGCAGTTCTTC	CASSLAGRVGNEQFF
TRBD1	TRBV6-1	many	TRBJ1-1	TGTGCCAGTACTACACAGGGGTTCAACACTGAAGCTTTCTTT	CASTTQGFNTEAFF
TRBD1	TRBV18	many	TRBJ2-7	TGTGCCAGCTCACCAGGGGGACAGCTAATCTACGAGCAGTACTTC	CASSPGGQLIYEQYF
.	TRBV30	many	TRBJ2-3	TGTGCCTGGAGTGTAAGTGTCTGGGATACGCAGTATTTT	CAWSVSVWDTQYF
.	TRBV14	few	TRBJ1-2	TGTGCCAGCAGCCATTCTTCAGGGATAGGCTATGGCTACACCTTC	CASSHSSGIGYGYTF
TRBD1	TRBV30	.	TRBJ1-2	TGTGCCTTAGACAGGGGGCATGGCTACACCTTC	CALDRGHGYTF
.	TRBV12-3/TRBV12-4	many	TRBJ2-2	TGTGCCAGCAGTTCAACTACAGGGACTGGGGAGCTGTTTTTT	CASSSTTGTGELFF
.	TRBV2	many	TRBJ2-1	TGTGCCAGCAACGACAGGATAGAGCAGTTCTTC	CASNDRIEQFF
TRBD1	TRBV28	.	TRBJ1-6	TGTGCCAGCAGTCCTACGGACAGGGGCAGTTCACCCCTCCACTTT	CASSPTDRGSSPLHF
.	TRBV30	many	TRBJ1-2	TGTGCTGCGCAGGGGAACTATGGCTACACCTTC	CAAQGNYGYTF
.	TRBV5-1	.	TRBJ1-1	TGCGCCAGCAGCTTGGCAGGGGCCAGGTGGGGCACTGAAGCTTTCTTT	CASSLAGARWGTEAFF
TRBD1	TRBV27	few	TRBJ1-2	TGTGCCAGCAGCGGGACAGGGGTCCGTGGCTACACCTTC	CASSGTGVRGYTF
.	TRBV20-1	many	TRBJ1-2	TGCAGTGCTAGTGTGGTAGAACTCAACTATGGCTACACCTTC	CSASVVELNYGYTF
TRBD2	TRBV7-2	many	TRBJ2-1	TGTGCCAGCAGATCTGGGACTAGCGGGAGCTACAATGAGCAGTTCTTC	CASRSGTSGSYNEQFF
.	TRBV5-4	.	TRBJ1-1	TGTGCCAGCAGCTTGGATTTGGGCACTGAAGCTTTCTTT	CASSLDLGTEAFF
TRBD1	TRBV7-9	many	TRBJ2-7	TGTGCCAGCAGCCCCTGGACAGGTTCCTCCTACGAGCAGTACTTC	CASSPWTGSSYEQYF
TRBD1	TRBV7-9	few	TRBJ1-1	TGTGCCAGCAGCTTTTTCCAAAACAGGGGGCGCGGCGCTGAAGCTTTCTTT	CASSFFQNRGRGAEAFF
.	TRBV28	many	TRBJ1-1	TGTGCCAGCATCGAAGGCGGTGGAAAATCTGAAGCTTTCTTT	CASIEGGGKSEAFF
TRBD1	TRBV28	.	TRBJ1-4	TGTGCCAGCTGTGACAGGGCCGGTGAAAAACTGTTTTTT	CASCDRAGEKLFF
.	TRBV6-2/TRBV6-3	few	TRBJ1-2	TGTGCCAGCAGTTCCATAATAAGGACAGTCAGCTATGGCTACACCTTC	CASSSIIRTVSYGYTF